This T cell receptor beta chain was recorded in a study of OX40 agonist ivuxolimab in advanced cancers. Looking at the study overall: The patients received ivuxolimab by intravenous route every 2 weeks at 0.01 to 10 mg/kg.

The CDR3 is 14 residues long. Trimming stripped 7 bases from V and 0 bases from J, with 10 bases between. The V gene's germline CDR1 is MNHEY and CDR2 SVGAGI. Study-level findings and limits: The authors also found low normalized T-cell clonal expansion in some nonresponders. Partly responding patients at 0.1-3.0 mg/kg showed some of the smallest clonal expansion. In CD8+ T cells, expanded clones were on average more numerous than in CD4+.

Concerning this clone itself: Its antigen remains unidentified.

The data were produced by immunoSEQ multiplex PCR, yet TCRdb's version contains in-frame clones alone and is incomplete. Of about 27,000 clones listed, 80% to 90% are singletons. This sequence joins TRBV6-5 and TRBJ2-1; weak D call: TRBD2 (6 bases). Sequences were derived from CD4+ or CD8+ T cells sorted from blood, sampled in a trial of the OX40 agonist ivuxolimab. The sequence came from an adult with an advanced solid tumor such as melanoma, head and neck, liver or kidney cancer. The CDR3, as DNA: TGTGCCAGCAATAGCGGTGGCTCCTACAATGAGCAGTTCTTC. This gives the protein CASNSGGSYNEQFF.